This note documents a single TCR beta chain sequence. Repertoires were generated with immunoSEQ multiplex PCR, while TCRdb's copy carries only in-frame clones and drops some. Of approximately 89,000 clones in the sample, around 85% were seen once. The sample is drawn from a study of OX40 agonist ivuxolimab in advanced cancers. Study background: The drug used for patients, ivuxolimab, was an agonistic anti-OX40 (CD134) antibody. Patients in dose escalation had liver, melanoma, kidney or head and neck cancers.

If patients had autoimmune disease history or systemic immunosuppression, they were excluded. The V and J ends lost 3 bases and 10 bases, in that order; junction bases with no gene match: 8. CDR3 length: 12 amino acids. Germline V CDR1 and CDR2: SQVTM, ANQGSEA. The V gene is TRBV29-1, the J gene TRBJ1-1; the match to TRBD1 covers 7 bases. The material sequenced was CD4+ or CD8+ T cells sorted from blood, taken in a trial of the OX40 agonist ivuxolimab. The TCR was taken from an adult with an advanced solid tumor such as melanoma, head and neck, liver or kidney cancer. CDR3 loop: CSVEKGAGRAFF. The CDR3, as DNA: TGCAGCGTTGAGAAGGGGGCAGGTCGAGCTTTCTTT.